Listed here are 2 T cell receptor beta chains from one sample, sequenced in a study of OX40 agonist ivuxolimab in advanced cancers. The data were produced by immunoSEQ multiplex PCR, yet TCRdb's version contains in-frame clones alone and is incomplete. Among roughly 89,000 clones listed, approximately 91% were seen once. Sequenced material: CD4+ or CD8+ T cells sorted from blood, taken in a trial of the OX40 agonist ivuxolimab. All receptors derive from an adult with an advanced solid tumor such as melanoma, head and neck, liver or kidney cancer.

The gene calls are TRBV7-4 and TRBJ1-2; D gene unclear. Germline V gene data show CDR1 as SGHVT and CDR2 as SQSDAQ. The CDR3 spans 15 residues. Trimming cost V 1 base and J 0 bases, with 9 bases left between them. CDR3 in DNA: TGTGCCAGCAGCTTAGTAGCGCTCGCTAACTATGGCTACACCTTC. It codes for CASSLVALANYGYTF.

The chain has TRBV11-2 and TRBJ1-2; 8 bases are shared with TRBD1. Germline CDR1 reads SGHAT; CDR2 reads FQNNGV. This CDR3 region has 14 residues. V lost 5 bases, J lost 4 bases, and 6 bases stayed unmatched. DNA for the CDR3: TGTGCCAGCAGCGCCCCCGGGACAGGCTATGGCTACACCTTC. It codes for CASSAPGTGYGYTF.